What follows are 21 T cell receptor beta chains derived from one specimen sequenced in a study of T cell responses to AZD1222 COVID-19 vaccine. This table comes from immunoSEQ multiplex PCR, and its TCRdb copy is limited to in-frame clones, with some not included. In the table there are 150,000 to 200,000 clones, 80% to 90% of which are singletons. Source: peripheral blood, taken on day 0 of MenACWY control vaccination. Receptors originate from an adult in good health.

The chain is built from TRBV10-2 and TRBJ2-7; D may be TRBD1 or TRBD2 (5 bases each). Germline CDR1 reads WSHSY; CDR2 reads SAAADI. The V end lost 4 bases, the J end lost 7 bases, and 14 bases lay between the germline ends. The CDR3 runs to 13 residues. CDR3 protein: CASSARSGGEQYF. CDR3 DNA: TGCGCCAGCAGTGCGCGAAGTGGGGGAGAGCAGTACTTC.

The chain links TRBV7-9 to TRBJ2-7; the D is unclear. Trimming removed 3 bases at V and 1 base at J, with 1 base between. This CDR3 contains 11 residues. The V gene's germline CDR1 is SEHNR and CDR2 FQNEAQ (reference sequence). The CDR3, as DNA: TGTGCCAGCAGCTTTTCCTACGAGCAGTACTTC. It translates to CASSFSYEQYF. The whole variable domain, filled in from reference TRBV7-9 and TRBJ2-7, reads DTGVSQNPRHKITKRGQNVTFRCDPISEHNRLYWYRQTLGQGPEFLTYFQNEAQLEKSRLLSDRFSAERPKGSFSTLEIQRTEQGDSAMYLCASSFSYEQYFGPGTRLTVT.

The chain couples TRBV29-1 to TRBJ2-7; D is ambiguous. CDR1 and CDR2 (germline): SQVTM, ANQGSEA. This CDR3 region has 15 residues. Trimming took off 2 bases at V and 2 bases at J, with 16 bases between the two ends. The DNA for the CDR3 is TGCAGCGTTGAATCTCCGACACGCAACACCTACGAGCAGTACTTC. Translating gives CSVESPTRNTYEQYF.

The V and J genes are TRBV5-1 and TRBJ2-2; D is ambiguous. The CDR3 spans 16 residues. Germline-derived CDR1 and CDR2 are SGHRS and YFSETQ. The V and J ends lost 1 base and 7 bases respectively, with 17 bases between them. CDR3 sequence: CASSLNGPGLIGELFF. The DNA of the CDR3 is TGCGCCAGCAGCTTGAATGGGCCCGGTTTGATCGGGGAGCTGTTTTTT.

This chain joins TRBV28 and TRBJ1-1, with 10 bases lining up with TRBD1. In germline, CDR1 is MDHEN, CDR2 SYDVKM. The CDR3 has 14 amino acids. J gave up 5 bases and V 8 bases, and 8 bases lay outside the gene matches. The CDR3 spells CASRTGTGVTEAFF. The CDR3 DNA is TGTGCCAGCCGAACCGGGACAGGGGTGACTGAAGCTTTCTTT.

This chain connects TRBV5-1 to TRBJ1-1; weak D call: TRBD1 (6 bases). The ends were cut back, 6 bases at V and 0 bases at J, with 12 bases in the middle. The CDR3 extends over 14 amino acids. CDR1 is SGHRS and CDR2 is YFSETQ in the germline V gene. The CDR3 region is CASTDRSMNTEAFF. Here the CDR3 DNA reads TGCGCCAGCACCGACAGGTCCATGAACACTGAAGCTTTCTTT.

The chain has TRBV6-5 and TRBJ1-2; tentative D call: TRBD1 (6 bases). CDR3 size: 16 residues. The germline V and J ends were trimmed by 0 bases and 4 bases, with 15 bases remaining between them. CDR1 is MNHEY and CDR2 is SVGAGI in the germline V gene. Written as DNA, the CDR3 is TGTGCCAGCAGTTACTCGAAGGCAGGGGACTTCTATGGCTACACCTTC. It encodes CASSYSKAGDFYGYTF.

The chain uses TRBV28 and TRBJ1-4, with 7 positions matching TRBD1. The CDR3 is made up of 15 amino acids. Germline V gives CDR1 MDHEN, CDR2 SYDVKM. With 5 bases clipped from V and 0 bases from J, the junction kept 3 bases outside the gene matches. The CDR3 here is CASSATGATNEKLFF. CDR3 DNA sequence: TGTGCCAGCAGTGCCACAGGGGCAACTAATGAAAAACTGTTTTTT.

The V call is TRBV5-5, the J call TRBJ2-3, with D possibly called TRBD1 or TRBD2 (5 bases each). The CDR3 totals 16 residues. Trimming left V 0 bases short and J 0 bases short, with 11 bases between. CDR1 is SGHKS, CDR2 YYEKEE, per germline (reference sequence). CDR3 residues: CASSLAGAASTDTQYF. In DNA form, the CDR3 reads TGTGCCAGCAGCTTGGCCGGGGCGGCTAGCACAGATACGCAGTATTTT.

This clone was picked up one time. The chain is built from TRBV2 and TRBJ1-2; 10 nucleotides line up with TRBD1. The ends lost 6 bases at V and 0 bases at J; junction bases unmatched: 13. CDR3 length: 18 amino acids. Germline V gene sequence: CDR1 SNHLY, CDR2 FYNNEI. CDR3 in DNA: TGTGCCAGCAGAGATACCGGGACAGGGGCCCCCACTAACTATGGCTACACCTTC. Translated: CASRDTGTGAPTNYGYTF.

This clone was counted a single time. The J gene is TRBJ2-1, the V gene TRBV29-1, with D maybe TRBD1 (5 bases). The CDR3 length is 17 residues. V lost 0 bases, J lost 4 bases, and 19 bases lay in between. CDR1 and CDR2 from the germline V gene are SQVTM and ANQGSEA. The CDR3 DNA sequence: TGCAGCGTTGAAGATGGGGTGGGGCAGGTTTATTACAATGAGCAGTTCTTC. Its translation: CSVEDGVGQVYYNEQFF.

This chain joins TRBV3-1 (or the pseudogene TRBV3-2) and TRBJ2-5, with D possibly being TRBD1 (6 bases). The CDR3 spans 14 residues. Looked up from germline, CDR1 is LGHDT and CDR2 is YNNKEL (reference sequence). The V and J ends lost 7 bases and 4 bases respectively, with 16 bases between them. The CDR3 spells CASKGQQGRETQYF. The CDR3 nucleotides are TGTGCCAGCAAAGGTCAACAGGGACGAGAGACCCAGTACTTC.

CDR3 protein: CASSGAGGFYEQYF. The DNA for the CDR3 is TGTGCCAGCAGCGGGGCAGGGGGGTTCTACGAGCAGTACTTC. J is TRBJ2-7 and V is TRBV9; D is perhaps TRBD1 (7 bases). Per the germline V gene, CDR1 is SGDLS and CDR2 is YYNGEE. The CDR3 extends over 14 amino acids. The V gene lost 3 bases and the J gene lost 3 bases, with 13 bases spanning the gap.

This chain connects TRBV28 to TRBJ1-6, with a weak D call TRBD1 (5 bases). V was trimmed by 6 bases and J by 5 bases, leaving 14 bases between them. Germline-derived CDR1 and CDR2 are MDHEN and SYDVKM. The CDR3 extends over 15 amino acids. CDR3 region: CASSPADTNNSPLHF. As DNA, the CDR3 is TGTGCCAGCAGCCCAGCGGACACAAATAATTCACCCCTCCACTTT.

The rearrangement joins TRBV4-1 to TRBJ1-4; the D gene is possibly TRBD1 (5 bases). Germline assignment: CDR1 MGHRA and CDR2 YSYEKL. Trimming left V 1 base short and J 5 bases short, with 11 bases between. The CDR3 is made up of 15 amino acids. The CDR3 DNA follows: TGCGCCAGCAGCCAAGGCCAGGGCCGAAATGAAAAACTGTTTTTT. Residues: CASSQGQGRNEKLFF.

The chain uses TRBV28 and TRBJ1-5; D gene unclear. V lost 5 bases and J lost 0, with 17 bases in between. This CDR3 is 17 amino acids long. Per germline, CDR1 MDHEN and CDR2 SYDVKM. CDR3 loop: CASSPWTEDYSNQPQHF. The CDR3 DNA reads TGTGCCAGCAGTCCGTGGACCGAGGATTATAGCAATCAGCCCCAGCATTTT.

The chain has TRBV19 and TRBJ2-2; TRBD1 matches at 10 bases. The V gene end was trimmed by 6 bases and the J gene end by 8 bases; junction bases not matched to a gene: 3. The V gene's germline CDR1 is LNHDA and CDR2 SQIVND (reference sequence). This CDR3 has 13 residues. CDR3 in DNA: TGTGCCAGTAGGACAGGGGGCACTGGGGAGCTGTTTTTT. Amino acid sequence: CASRTGGTGELFF.

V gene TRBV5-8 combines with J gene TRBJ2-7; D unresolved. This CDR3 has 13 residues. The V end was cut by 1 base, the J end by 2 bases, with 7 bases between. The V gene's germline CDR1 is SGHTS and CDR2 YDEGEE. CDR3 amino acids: CASSLQTAYEQYF. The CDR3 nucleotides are TGTGCCAGCAGCTTGCAAACGGCCTACGAGCAGTACTTC. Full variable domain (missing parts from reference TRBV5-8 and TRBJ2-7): EAGVTQSPTHLIKTRGQQATLRCSPISGHTSVYWYQQALGLGLQFLLWYDEGEERNRGNFPPRFSGRQFPNYSSELNVNALELEDSALYLCASSLQTAYEQYFGPGTRLTVT.

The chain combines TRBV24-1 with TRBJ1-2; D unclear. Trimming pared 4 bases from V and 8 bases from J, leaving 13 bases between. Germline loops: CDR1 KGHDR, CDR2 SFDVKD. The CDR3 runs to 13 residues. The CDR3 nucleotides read TGTGCCACCAGTGACCACCAGGTGGGAGGCTACACCTTC. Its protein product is CATSDHQVGGYTF.

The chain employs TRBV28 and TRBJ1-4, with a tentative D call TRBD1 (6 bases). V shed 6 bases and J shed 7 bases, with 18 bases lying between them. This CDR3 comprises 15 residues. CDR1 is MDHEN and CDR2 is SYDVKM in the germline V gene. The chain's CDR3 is CASRGGDTWSEKLFF. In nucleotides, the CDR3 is TGTGCCAGCAGAGGGGGGGACACCTGGAGTGAAAAACTGTTTTTT.

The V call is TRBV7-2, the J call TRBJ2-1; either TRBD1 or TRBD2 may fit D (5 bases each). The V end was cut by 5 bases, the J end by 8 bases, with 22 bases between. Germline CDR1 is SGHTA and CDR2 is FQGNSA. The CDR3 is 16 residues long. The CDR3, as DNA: TGTGCCAGCAGCCCATCCGGGACGATCATGGCCCATGAGCAGTTCTTC. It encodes CASSPSGTIMAHEQFF.